The T cell receptor (beta chain) under discussion was sequenced for a study of shared clonotypes between healthy human individuals. Study observations and caveats: Lower generation probabilities were found for non-shared clonotypes than for those shared by all four donors. Estimated richness was generally greater in naive than memory subsets.

Assay used: immunoSEQ multiplex PCR; TCRdb lists only in-frame clones, some missing. The data contain under 1,100,000 clones, more than 75% of them seen just once; the ten biggest clones take up under 0.8%. Worth noting for this clone: The antigen is not known.

The CDR3 runs 15 residues. Looked up from germline, CDR1 is SNHLY and CDR2 is FYNNEI. V lost 2 bases and J 3 bases, leaving 14 bases between the germline ends. Sequenced material: memory CD4+ T cells from PBMCs. Subset indicated: CD45RA-negative fraction. The sequence was obtained from a man aged 18 to 29 in good health. Some clones in this sample may be carry-over from other donors' samples. The V and J genes are TRBV2 and TRBJ2-7; D not resolved. In nucleotides, the CDR3 is TGTGCCAGCAGTGAACTGGGCCGTTCCGTCTACGAGCAGTACTTC. It codes for CASSELGRSVYEQYF.